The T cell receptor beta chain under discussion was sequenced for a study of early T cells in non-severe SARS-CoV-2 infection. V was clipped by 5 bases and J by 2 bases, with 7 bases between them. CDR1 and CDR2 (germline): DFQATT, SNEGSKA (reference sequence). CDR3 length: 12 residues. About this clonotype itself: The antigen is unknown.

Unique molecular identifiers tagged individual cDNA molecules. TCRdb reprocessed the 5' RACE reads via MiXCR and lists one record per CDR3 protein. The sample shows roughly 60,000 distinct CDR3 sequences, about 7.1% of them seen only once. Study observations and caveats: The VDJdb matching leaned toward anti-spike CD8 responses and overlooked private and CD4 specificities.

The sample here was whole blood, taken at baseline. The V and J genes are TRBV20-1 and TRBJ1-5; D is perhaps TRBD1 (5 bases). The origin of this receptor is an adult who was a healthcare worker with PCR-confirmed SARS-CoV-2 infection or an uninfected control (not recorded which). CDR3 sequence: CSAGGGNQPQHF. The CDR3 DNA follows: TGCAGTGCTGGGGGAGGCAATCAGCCCCAGCATTTT.